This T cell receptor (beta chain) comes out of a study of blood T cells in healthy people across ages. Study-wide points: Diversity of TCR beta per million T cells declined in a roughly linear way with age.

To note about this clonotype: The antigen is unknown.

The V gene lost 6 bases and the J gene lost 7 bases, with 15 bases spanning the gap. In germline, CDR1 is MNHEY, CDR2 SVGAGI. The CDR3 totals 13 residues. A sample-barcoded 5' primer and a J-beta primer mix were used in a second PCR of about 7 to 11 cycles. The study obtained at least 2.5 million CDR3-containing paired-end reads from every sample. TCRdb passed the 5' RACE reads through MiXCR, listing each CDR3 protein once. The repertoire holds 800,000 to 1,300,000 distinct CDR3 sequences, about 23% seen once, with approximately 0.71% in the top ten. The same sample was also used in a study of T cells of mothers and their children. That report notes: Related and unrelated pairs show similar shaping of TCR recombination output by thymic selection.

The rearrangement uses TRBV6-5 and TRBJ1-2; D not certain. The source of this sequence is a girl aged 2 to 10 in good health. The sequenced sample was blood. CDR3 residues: CASSFAIGGGYTF. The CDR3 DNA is TGTGCCAGCAGCTTCGCTATAGGAGGTGGCTACACCTTC.